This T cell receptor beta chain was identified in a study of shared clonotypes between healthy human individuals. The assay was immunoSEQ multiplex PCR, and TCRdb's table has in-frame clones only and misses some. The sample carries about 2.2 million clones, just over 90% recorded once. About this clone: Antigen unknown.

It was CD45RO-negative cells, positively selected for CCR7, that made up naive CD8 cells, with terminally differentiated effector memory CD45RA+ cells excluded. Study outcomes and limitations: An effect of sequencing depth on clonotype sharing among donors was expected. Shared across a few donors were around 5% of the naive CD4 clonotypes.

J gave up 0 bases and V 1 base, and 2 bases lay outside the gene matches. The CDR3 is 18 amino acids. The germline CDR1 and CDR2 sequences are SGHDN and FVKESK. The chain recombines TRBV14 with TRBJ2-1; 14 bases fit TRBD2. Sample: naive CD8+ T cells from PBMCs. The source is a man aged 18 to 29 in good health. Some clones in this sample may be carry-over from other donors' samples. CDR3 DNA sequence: TGTGCCAGCAGCCAAGGGGGGACTAGCGGGAGCTCCTACAATGAGCAGTTCTTC. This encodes CASSQGGTSGSSYNEQFF.